This TCR beta chain was captured in a study of CD8 T cells in ankylosing spondylitis. For this clonotype: Its antigen is undetermined.

Via MiXCR, TCRdb re-called the 5' RACE reads, giving one row per CDR3 protein. There are 650,000 to 800,000 distinct CDR3 sequences in the sample; under 20% occur only once, and 15% to 20% lies in the top ten. The CDR3 contains 15 residues. V lost 6 bases and J lost 0; bases outside the gene matches: 4. Looked up from germline, CDR1 is LNHNV and CDR2 is YYDKDF (reference sequence). Whole-study findings and limits: Disease-linked clones reportedly showed significant enrichment in matched ankylosing spondylitis synovial fluid. There were earlier reports of some motif variants in reactive arthritis synovial fluid and blood. Apparently characteristic of ankylosing spondylitis blood was a TCR beta motif (eight highly homologous variants).

The receptor was derived from a male donor with ankylosing spondylitis. The V gene is TRBV15, the J gene TRBJ2-2, with 7 bases that match TRBD1. Sequenced material: blood, either unsorted or a sorted T cell fraction (not recorded which). CDR3 nucleotide sequence: TGTGCCACCAGATTGGGGACAGCGAACACCGGGGAGCTGTTTTTT. Amino acid sequence: CATRLGTANTGELFF.